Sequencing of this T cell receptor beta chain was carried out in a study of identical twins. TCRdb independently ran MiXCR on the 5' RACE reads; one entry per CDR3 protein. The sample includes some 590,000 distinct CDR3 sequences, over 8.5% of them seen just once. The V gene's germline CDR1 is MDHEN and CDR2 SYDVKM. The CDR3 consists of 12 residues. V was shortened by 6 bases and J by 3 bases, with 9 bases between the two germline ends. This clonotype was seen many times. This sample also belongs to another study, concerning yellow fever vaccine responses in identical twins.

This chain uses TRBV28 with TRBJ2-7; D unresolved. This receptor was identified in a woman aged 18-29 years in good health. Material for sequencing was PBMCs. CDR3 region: CASSPSLYEQYF. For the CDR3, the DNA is TGTGCCAGCAGCCCAAGTCTCTACGAGCAGTACTTC.